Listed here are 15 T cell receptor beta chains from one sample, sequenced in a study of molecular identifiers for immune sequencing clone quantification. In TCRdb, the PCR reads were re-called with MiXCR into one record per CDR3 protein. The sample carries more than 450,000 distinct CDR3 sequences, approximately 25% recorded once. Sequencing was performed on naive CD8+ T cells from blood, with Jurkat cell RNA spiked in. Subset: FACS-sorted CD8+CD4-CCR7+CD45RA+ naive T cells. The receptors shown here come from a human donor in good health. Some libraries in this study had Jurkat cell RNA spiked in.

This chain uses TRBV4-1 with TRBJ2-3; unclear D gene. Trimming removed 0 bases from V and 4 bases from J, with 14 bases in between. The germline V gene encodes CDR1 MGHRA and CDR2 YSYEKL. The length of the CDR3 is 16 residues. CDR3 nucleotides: TGCGCCAGCAGCCAAGATTCAGCTAGTCGGGCAGATACGCAGTATTTT. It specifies CASSQDSASRADTQYF.

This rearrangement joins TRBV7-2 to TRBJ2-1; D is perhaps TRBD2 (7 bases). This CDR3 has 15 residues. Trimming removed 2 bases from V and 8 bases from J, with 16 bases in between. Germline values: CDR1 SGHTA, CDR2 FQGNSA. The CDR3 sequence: CASSLWGGANDEQFF. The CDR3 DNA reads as TGTGCCAGCAGCTTATGGGGGGGGGCGAACGATGAGCAGTTCTTC. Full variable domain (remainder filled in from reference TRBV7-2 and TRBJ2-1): GAGVSQSPSNKVTEKGKDVELRCDPISGHTALYWYRQSLGQGLEFLIYFQGNSAPDKSGLPSDRFSAERTGGSVSTLTIQRTQQEDSAVYLCASSLWGGANDEQFFGPGTRLTVL.

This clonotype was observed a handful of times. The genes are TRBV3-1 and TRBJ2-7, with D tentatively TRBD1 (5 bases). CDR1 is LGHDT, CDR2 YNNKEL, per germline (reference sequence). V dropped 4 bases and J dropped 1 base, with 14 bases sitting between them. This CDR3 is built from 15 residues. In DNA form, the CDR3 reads TGTGCCAGCAGCCCCCGGGTGAAGGGGTCCTACGAGCAGTACTTC. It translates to CASSPRVKGSYEQYF.

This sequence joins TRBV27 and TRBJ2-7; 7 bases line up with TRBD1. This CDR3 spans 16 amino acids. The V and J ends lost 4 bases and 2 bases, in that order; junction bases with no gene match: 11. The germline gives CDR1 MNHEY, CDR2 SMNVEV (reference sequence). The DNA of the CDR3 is TGTGCCAGCAGTTCCATTTGGGGCCAGGGGGCCTACGAGCAGTACTTC. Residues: CASSSIWGQGAYEQYF.

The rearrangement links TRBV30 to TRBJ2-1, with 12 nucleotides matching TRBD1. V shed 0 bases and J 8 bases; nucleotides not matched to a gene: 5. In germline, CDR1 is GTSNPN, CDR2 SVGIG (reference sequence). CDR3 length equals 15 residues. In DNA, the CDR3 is TGTGCCTGGAGTGTAGGGACAGGGGGCCTCCATGAGCAGTTCTTC. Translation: CAWSVGTGGLHEQFF. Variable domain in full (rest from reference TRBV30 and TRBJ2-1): SQTIHQWPATLVQPVGSPLSLECTVEGTSNPNLYWYRQAAGRGLQLLFYSVGIGQISSEVPQNLSASRPQDRQFILSSKKLLLSDSGFYLCAWSVGTGGLHEQFFGPGTRLTVL.

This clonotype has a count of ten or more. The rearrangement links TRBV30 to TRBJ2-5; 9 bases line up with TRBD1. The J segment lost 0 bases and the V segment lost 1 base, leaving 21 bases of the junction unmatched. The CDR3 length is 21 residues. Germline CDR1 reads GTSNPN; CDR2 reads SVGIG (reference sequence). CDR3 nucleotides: TGTGCCTGGAGTGAGGGGGAAACCCTCCGGGACAGGGACCCGTACCAAGAGACCCAGTACTTC. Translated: CAWSEGETLRDRDPYQETQYF. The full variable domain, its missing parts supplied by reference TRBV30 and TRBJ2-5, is SQTIHQWPATLVQPVGSPLSLECTVEGTSNPNLYWYRQAAGRGLQLLFYSVGIGQISSEVPQNLSASRPQDRQFILSSKKLLLSDSGFYLCAWSEGETLRDRDPYQETQYFGPGTRLLVL.

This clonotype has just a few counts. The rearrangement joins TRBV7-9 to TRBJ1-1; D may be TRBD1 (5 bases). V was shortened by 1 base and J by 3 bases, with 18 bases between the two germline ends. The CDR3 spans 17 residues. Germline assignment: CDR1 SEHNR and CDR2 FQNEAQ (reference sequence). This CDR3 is CASSLVQWDRGDTEAFF. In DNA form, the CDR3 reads TGTGCCAGCAGCTTAGTCCAATGGGACCGGGGGGACACTGAAGCTTTCTTT.

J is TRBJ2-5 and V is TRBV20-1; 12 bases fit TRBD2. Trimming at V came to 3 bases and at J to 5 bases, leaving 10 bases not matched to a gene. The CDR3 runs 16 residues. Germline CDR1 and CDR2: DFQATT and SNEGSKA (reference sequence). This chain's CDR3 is CSASLRLAGVVETQYF. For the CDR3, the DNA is TGCAGTGCTAGCCTCAGACTAGCGGGGGTTGTTGAGACCCAGTACTTC.

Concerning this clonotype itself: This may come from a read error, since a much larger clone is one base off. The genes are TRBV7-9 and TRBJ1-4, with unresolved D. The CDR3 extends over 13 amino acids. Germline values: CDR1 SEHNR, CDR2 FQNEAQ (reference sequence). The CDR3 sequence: CASSPTTGEKLSF. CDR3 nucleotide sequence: TGTGCCAGCAGCCCTACGACCGGGGAAAAACTGTCTTTT.

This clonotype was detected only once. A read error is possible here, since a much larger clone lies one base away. CDR3 residues: CASSQRGDCEQYF. In DNA, the CDR3 is TGCGCCAGCAGCCAACGAGGGGACTGCGAGCAGTACTTC. The rearrangement links TRBV4-1 to TRBJ2-7, with D tentatively TRBD2 (6 bases). Trimming cost V 2 bases and J 6 bases, with 11 bases left between them. The CDR3 extends over 13 amino acids. From germline, CDR1 is MGHRA and CDR2 YSYEKL.

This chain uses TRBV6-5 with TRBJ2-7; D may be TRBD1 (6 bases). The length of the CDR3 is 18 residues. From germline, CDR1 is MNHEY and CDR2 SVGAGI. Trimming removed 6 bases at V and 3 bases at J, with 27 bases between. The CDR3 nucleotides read TGTGCCAGCAGAGGCTTACTCAAGGACAGTTACGCTAACTACGAGCAGTACTTC. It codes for CASRGLLKDSYANYEQYF.

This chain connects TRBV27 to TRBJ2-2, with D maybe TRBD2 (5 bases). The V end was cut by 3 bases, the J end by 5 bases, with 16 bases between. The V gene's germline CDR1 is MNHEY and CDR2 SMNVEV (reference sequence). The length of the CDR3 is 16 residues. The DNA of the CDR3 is TGTGCCAGCAGTTTTCTAGACGGGATGGGGACCGGGGAGCTGTTTTTT. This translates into CASSFLDGMGTGELFF.

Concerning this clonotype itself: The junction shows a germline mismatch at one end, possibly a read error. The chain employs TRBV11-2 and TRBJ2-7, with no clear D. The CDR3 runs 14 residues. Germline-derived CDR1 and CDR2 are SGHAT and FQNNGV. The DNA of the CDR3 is TGTGCCAGCAGCTTAGTTGGCAGCTCCCACGAGCAGTACTTC. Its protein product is CASSLVGSSHEQYF.

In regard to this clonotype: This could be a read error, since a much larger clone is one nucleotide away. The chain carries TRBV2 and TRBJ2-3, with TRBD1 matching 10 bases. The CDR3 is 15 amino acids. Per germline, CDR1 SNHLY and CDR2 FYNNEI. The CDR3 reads CASREAGQGEDTQYF. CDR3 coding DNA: TGTGCCAGCAGGGAAGCCGGACAGGGGGAGGATACGCAGTATTTT.

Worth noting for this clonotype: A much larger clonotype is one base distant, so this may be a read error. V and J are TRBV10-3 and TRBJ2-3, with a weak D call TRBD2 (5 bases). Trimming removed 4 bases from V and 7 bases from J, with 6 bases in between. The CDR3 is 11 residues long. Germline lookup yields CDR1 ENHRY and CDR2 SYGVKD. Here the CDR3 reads CAISGEHTQYF. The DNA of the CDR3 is TGTGCCATCAGTGGGGAGCATACGCAGTATTTT.